Given below is one T cell receptor (beta chain) in context. What it binds is not known. These data are taken from a study of cytomegalovirus exposure and HLA in healthy donors. Background on the study: There were 100 million to 120 million unique TCR beta sequences, drawn from about 179 million T cells, in an earlier analysis.

Primers: 60 Vbeta forward and 13 Jbeta reverse. Libraries were prepared by immunoSEQ multiplex PCR; TCRdb keeps only in-frame clonotypes and omits some of them. The sample shows about 140,000 clones, around 80% of them seen only once. Study-wide points: 87-base-pair reads could not separate some V segments, including TRBV6-2 and TRBV6-3. Many donors carried some public TCRs, although rarity characterized most TCR sequences.

CDR3 length: 15 residues. J gave up 4 bases and V 1 base, and 7 bases lay outside the gene matches. Germline-derived CDR1 and CDR2 are SGHRS and YFSETQ. Specimen: PBMCs. The chain combines TRBV5-1 with TRBJ1-2; 7 bases map to TRBD1. The TCR sequence derives from a man over 45 in good health and CMV-seronegative. CDR3 bases: TGCGCCAGCAGCTTGTCGGGACAGCCGTCCTATGGCTACACCTTC. Protein: CASSLSGQPSYGYTF.